This entry features one TCR beta chain sequence. The clone's antigen remains unknown. No much larger clone exists at a distance of one base, and base qualities are not known. The collaborating institutions used their own protocols to collect whole blood in K2EDTA tubes. For TCRbeta analysis, collaborators shipped samples as frozen whole blood, isolated PBMCs, or DNA extracted from either of those sample types. These data originate in a study of blood T cell repertoires in COVID-19 (dated by TCRdb to between 2020 and 2021). Some background on the complete study: Samples covering the acute and convalescent phases of COVID-19 were provided by collaborators in the United States, Italy and Spain. The prospective study material was composed of cDNA or gDNA derived from T cells, B-cell-depleted T cells, or PBMCs. The repertoires were released in a freely available public database meant as a resource for research on the immune response to SARS-CoV-2. Subjects who had been exposed to COVID-19, were actively infected with it, or had recovered from it provided the deeply sampled blood TCRbeta repertoires that made up the dataset. Samples were obtained from the ongoing ImmuneRACE study (first 160 participants) and from approximately 1,200 subjects provided by 6 global collaborators. Where HLA class I and class II types were available, the types were taken from metadata supplied by the sample provider, not from assay-based typing. Sample metadata almost always included a de-identified subject ID, COVID-19 status, age in years and sex.

Broader findings and caveats from the paper: Clinical and demographic metadata were provided uncurated, with the amount varying by source and participant.

The CDR3 sequence holds 15 residues, the cysteine and phenylalanine included. The read is trimmed to its CDR3 DNA, 45 bases read in frame from base 1. From V the trimming removes 5 bases and from J it removes 0 bases, while the gene matches leave 4 bases of the junction unaccounted for. CDR1 SEHNR and CDR2 FQNEAQ are derived from the germline V gene (reference sequence). The immunoSEQ Assay, a bias-controlled multiplex PCR, was used to amplify TCRbeta CDR3 regions from genomic DNA. The source study handled its data this way. The number of nucleated cells in each sample was estimated from the amplification of reference gene primers within the assay. To quantify the absolute abundance of each unique TCRbeta CDR3 rearrangement, sequence reads were collapsed and filtered. For each sample, productive Simpson clonality was calculated by taking the square root of Simpson's diversity index across productive rearrangements. TCRdb carries this immuneACCESS record with in-frame sequences only. Its versions omit some clonotypes, under half of them owing to an unresolved V gene in the studies checked, with the rest unexplained. V and J calls and clone size come straight from that table; D and trimming were deduced from the DNA. Here the sample has about 76,000 clones; about 83% occur a single time. Jointly, the top ten make up around 7.9% of the sample.

The rearranged segments are TRBV7-9 and TRBJ2-4; TRBD1 lines up with 7 middle nucleotides. Material for sequencing was peripheral blood. This receptor was taken from a man aged 25 to 40 with acute or convalescent COVID-19. The nucleotides read TGTGCCAGCAGCCTAAGACAGGGAGCCAAAAACATTCAGTACTTC. Its product reads: CASSLRQGAKNIQYF.